The sequence of this TCR beta chain was determined in a study of spatial heterogeneity in lung cancer. Study overall: Samples were obtained from more than 70 donors, all untreated early-stage non-small cell lung cancer patients. Available follow-up PBMC samples, collected a median of roughly two years post-resection, were sequenced. On average, each unique TCR and UMI combination appeared more than ten times in raw reads.

This CDR3 spans 13 amino acids. Trimming stripped 2 bases from V and 7 bases from J, with 8 bases between. The germline CDR1 and CDR2 sequences are SGHTA and FQGNSA. Carried by each TCR cDNA molecule was a unique molecular identifier. MiXCR, run by TCRdb on the 5' RACE reads, gives a single entry per CDR3 protein. The repertoire holds some 120,000 distinct CDR3 sequences, with 12% as singletons. Regarding time point: blood at routine non-recurrence follow-up after resection. Tumor, nontumor lung or frozen PBMC supplied whole RNA that was sequenced unsorted. The sequencing used PBMCs, collected at follow-up. The chain has TRBV7-2 and TRBJ1-4; D ambiguous. The TCR sequence derives from a male donor with early-stage non-small cell lung cancer. The CDR3: CASSLRWSEKLFF. CDR3 bases: TGTGCCAGCAGCTTAAGGTGGAGTGAAAAACTGTTTTTT.